A selection of T cell receptor beta chains follows, all from one sample in a study of early stage breast cancer tumors. TCRdb's table, derived via immunoSEQ multiplex PCR, lists solely in-frame clones and lacks some. The profile shows some 4,500 clones, 61% of them singletons. Sequencing was performed on breast tumor tissue. These receptors were taken from a person between 50 and 60 years old with breast cancer. Each CDR3 is given with its conserved first and last residue. Some rows mark clone size as missing; the rest say once, few, many or name a class of expanded clone.

cdr3_aa j_call v_call clone_size
CASSLAMLAGETQYF TRBJ2-5 TRBV7-9 NA
CAWSDGSNYGYTF TRBJ1-2 TRBV30 NA
CATSGTGSGNTIYF TRBJ1-3 TRBV15 once
CASSIGGANTGELFF TRBJ2-2 TRBV19 NA
CAWSGSRSWGLQETQYF TRBJ2-5 TRBV30 once
CASSFNVLAGGLNEQFF TRBJ2-1 TRBV5-1 NA
CASRRGAGPKTGELFF TRBJ2-2 TRBV27 NA
CASRDRDQETQYF TRBJ2-5 TRBV25-1 NA
CASSPGLAGVAYNEQFF TRBJ2-1 TRBV5-5 NA
CASSFKLGLTDNEQFF TRBJ2-1 TRBV5-4 NA
CASRLAGVETQYF TRBJ2-5 TRBV5-8 once
CASSQEDRVEEQYF TRBJ2-7 TRBV4-3 NA
CASSGQGNYGYTF TRBJ1-2 TRBV6-5 few
CASSRGGENNQPQHF TRBJ1-5 TRBV5-4 few
CASSLQGMGTDTQYF TRBJ2-3 TRBV7-9 few
CASSPSSGGSGELFF TRBJ2-2 TRBV6-1 NA
CASSRGLAGRETQYF TRBJ2-5 TRBV5-1 NA
CASSLGSGGSGETQYF TRBJ2-5 TRBV7-8 NA
CASSARQGSGELFF TRBJ2-2 TRBV9 NA
CATSLISGGYTF TRBJ1-2 TRBV7-9 NA
CASSRKGREGKDNEQFF TRBJ2-1 TRBV11-2 NA
CASSIRLTYEQYF TRBJ2-7 TRBV19 NA
CASTSGTSTDTQYF TRBJ2-3 TRBV2 few
CASGGNTEAFF TRBJ1-1 TRBV10-3 NA
CASSTGGGTEQFF TRBJ2-1 TRBV5-1 NA
CASSLERGTYNEQFF TRBJ2-1 TRBV11-2 NA
CSADRVNEQFF TRBJ2-1 TRBV20-1 NA
CASSLTDGTEAFF TRBJ1-1 TRBV7-9 NA
CASSPGTGAGYTF TRBJ1-2 TRBV11-3 NA
CASADRGNTDTQYF TRBJ2-3 TRBV6-5 medium-sized
CASTPRGGSYNEQFF TRBJ2-1 TRBV11-3 few
CASSLRSGRLGDTQYF TRBJ2-3 TRBV5-4 NA
CASGLALSGTEAFF TRBJ1-1 TRBV12-5 NA
CSVEVPTGKGASYEQYF TRBJ2-7 TRBV29-1 large
CATSRDSYEQYF NA TRBV15 NA
CASVGGHQGNTEAFF TRBJ1-1 TRBV27 NA